Included here is one TCR beta chain sequence, with context. It has no known antigen specificity. There are no base qualities to consult, and no much larger clone falls within one base. The time point label on this specimen signifies: approximately 25 months on ibrutinib. For TCR beta library preparation, roughly 2 micrograms of genomic DNA was extracted from cryopreserved PBMCs. Longitudinal blood samples from CLL patients receiving ibrutinib monotherapy were subjected to high-throughput TCR beta sequencing. Patients were enrolled in a phase 2 open-label single-center ibrutinib monotherapy trial. On a MiSeq, deep resolution sequencing aimed for a depth between 1 in 1 million and 1 in 200,000 T cells, with each clonotype covered around 9.2x on average. The immunoSEQ hsTCRB Kit was used to generate the TCR beta libraries. Per the source publication's procedure: ImmunoSEQ Data Assistant and ImmunoSEQ Analyzer were used for data analysis, and V, D and J genes were assigned according to IMGT definitions. Clonality, which ranges from 0 to 1, was calculated by subtracting the normalized Shannon entropy of productive rearrangement frequencies from one. Only overrepresented clonotypes making up at least 0.05% of each patient's repertoire were included in the public clonotype analysis. Repertoires from some twelve age-matched healthy donors in immuneACCESS were used as clonality controls. Here the immuneACCESS table is served through TCRdb, limited to in-frame sequences with V and J called. Missing clones are a known gap in these copies; in checked studies unresolved V genes cover under half, and the rest lacks a known reason. The DNA gave D and trimming, while V, J and clone size come from that table. The sample data list more than 45,000 clones, and roughly 83% of these were observed just once. The leading ten clones occupy roughly 22% of the sample.

V sheds 8 bases and J sheds 3 bases, leaving 10 bases between their ends. Looking up the germline V gene yields CDR1 MNHNS and CDR2 SASEGT. Its CDR3 holds 13 amino acids, cysteine through phenylalanine. CDR3 DNA is the only sequence kept; it has 39 bases, read in frame from the first base. The sample comes from a study of cytotoxic CD8 clonotypes in ibrutinib-treated CLL (dated by TCRdb to about 2021). Some background on the complete study: The cohort was composed of about 10 relapsed/refractory and about 15 treatment-naive patients; IGHV unmutated status was identified in 17 patients. Responses were partial in around 25 patients and complete in 2; after median approximately 69 months follow-up, 14 stayed in remission and 12 progressed. Response samples were obtained after a median of roughly eleven months of treatment, with a range of roughly 6 to 40 months. On average, each sample had hundreds of thousands of productive templates and roughly 95,000 productive rearrangements. Of the roughly 86 people in the trial, some 28 had longitudinal samples available. Cryopreserved peripheral blood mononuclear cells were collected before treatment, at response, and at either disease progression or sustained remission. Patients were still on ibrutinib when every remission and progressive disease sample was collected. Study-level results and caveats: At ibrutinib response clonality went up, during sustained remission it held steady, and at progression it dropped back toward baseline. Baseline clonality exceeded that of age-matched healthy donors and correlated strongly with circulating CD8+ T-cell counts. Public clonotypes were rare and either shrank or stayed stable during treatment, and the rise in clonality at ibrutinib response reflected expansion of private clonotypes. Lymph node repertoires were not examined, and the timing of sampling was not matched between patients in sustained remission and those whose disease progressed.

The material was PBMCs, obtained after 24 months of ibrutinib treatment. This chain is built from TRBV6-1 and TRBJ1-4; a weak D assignment points to TRBD1 (6 bases agree). This clonotype was obtained from a human donor with chronic lymphocytic leukemia. The nucleotide sequence reads as follows: TGTGCCAGCGGCAGGGGCCCTAATGAAAAACTGTTTTTT. It specifies CASGRGPNEKLFF.